This TCR beta chain was identified during a study of Ad26.COV2.S vaccination and SARS-CoV-2 variants. With 4 bases removed from V and 5 bases from J, the gap between germline ends came to 25 bases. Germline CDR1 SGHRS, CDR2 YFSETQ. The CDR3 covers 17 residues. Treatment reported: some 20 received Ad26.COV2.S at low or high dose, single or two shots; 5 received placebo; per-sample allocation not given. On day 63 after the first injection, vaccine and placebo recipients gave samples. The data were produced by immunoSEQ multiplex PCR, yet TCRdb's version contains in-frame clones alone and is incomplete. The sample gives 300,000 to 350,000 clones, just under 85% of which show up once; around 2% is in the top ten.

The chain links TRBV5-1 to TRBJ2-7; maybe TRBD2 (6 bases). Sequences were derived from peripheral blood, sampled in a trial of Ad26.COV2.S vaccine versus placebo. This TCR was sampled from a person between 18 and 65 years old who received the Ad26.COV2.S COVID-19 vaccine or a placebo. For the CDR3, the DNA is TGCGCCAGCAGCCCCCAATCGGCGGGACCCGTAGCAAACGAGCAGTACTTC. Protein: CASSPQSAGPVANEQYF.